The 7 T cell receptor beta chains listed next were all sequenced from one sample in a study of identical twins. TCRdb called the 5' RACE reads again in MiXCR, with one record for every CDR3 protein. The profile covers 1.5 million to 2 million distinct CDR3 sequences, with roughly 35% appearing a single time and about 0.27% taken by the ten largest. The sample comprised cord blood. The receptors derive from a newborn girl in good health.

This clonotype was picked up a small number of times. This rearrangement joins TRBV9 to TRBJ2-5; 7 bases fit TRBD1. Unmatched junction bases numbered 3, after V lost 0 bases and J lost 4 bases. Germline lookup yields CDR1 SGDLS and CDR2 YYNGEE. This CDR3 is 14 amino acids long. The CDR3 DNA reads TGTGCCAGCAGCGTAGCGGCAGGGGGAGAGACCCAGTACTTC. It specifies CASSVAAGGETQYF.

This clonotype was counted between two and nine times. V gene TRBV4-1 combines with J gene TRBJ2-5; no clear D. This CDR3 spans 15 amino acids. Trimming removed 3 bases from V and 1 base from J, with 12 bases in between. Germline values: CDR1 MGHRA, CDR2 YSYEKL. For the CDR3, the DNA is TGCGCCAGCAGCCAGTCCCTGGTCCGCCAAGAGACCCAGTACTTC. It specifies CASSQSLVRQETQYF.

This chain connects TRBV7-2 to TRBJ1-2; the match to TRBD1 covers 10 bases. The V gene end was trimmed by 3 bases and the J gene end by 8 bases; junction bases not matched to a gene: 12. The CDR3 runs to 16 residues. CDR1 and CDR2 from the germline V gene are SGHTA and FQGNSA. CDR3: CASSFRQGAPSRGYTF. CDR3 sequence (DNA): TGTGCCAGCAGCTTCAGACAGGGGGCTCCCAGTAGGGGCTACACCTTC.

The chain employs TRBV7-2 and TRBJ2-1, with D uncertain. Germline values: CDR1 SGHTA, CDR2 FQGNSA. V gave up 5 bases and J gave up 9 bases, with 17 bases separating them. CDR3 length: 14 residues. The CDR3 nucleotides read TGTGCCAGCAGCGTAAATCGGGTGGTGGGTGAGCAGTTCTTC. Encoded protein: CASSVNRVVGEQFF.

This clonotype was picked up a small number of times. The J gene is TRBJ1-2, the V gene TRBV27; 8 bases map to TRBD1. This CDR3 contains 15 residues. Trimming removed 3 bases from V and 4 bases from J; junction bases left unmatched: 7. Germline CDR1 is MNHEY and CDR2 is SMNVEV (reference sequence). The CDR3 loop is CASSFAPGQAYGYTF. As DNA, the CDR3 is TGTGCCAGCAGTTTCGCCCCGGGACAGGCCTATGGCTACACCTTC.

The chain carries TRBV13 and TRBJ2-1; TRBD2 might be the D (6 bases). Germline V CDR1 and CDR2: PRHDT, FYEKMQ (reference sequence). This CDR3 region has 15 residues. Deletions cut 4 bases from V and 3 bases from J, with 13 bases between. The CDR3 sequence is CASSSAREYYNEQFF. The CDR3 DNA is TGTGCCAGCAGCTCCGCCCGGGAGTACTACAATGAGCAGTTCTTC.

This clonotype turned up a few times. CDR3 nucleotide sequence: TGTGCCAGCAGTTTCGGGACCGAGTGGGTTAATGAGCAGTTCTTC. It codes for CASSFGTEWVNEQFF. This rearrangement joins TRBV27 to TRBJ2-1; TRBD1 or TRBD2 may be the D gene (5 bases each). The germline V and J ends were trimmed by 3 bases and 7 bases, with 16 bases remaining between them. This CDR3 is built from 15 residues. The germline gives CDR1 MNHEY, CDR2 SMNVEV (reference sequence).